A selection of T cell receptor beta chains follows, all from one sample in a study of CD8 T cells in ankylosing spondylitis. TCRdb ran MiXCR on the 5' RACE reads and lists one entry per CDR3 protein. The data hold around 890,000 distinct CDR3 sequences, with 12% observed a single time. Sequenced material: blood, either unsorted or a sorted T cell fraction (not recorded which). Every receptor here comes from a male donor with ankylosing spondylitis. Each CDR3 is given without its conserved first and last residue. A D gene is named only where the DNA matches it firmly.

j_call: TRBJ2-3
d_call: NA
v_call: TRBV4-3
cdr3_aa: ASSQGVLSTDTQY

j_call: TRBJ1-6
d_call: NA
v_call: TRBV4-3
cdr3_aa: ASSQDQGRNSPLH

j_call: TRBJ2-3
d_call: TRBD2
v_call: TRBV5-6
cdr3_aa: ASSENLLAGADTQY

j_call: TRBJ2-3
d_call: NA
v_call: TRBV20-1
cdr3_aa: SASLRPRDTQY

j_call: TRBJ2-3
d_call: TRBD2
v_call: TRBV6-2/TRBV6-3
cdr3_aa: ASSTRLARADTQY

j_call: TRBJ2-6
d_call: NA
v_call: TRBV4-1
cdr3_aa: ASSPGPTGRTNVLT

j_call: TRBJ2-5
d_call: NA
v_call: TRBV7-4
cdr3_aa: ASSPKQETQY

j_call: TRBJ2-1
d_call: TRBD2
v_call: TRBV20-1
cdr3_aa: SARDSRGRSHEQF

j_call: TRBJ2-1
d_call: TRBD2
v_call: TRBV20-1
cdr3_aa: SAKKPGLAGNNEQF

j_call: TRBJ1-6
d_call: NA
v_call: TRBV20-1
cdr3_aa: SARDKAPLH

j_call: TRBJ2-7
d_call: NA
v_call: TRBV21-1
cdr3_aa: ATSFRDWLSYEQY

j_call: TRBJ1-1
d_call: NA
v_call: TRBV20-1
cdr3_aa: SARDLAEAF

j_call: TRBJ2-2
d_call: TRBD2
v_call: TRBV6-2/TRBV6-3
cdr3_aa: ASRYSGRTNTGELF

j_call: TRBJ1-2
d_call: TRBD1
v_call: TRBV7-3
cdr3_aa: ASSQSPETGGAHGYT

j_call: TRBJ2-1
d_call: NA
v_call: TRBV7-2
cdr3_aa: ASSPQVSSYNEQF

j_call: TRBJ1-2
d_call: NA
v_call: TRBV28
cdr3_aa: ASSLDRWGYT

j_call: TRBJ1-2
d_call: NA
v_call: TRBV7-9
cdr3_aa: ASSRDLIWGYT

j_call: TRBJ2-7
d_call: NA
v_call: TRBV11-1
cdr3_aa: ASSLFGRGVGDEQY

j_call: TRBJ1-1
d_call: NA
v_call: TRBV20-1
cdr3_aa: SARGSRPF

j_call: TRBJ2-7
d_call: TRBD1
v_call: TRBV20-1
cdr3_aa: SARDGGQASYEQY

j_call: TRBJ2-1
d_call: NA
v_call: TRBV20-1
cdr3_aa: SARDRGRGGNEQF

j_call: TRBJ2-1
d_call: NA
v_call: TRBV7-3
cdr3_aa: ASSLMDSTYNEQF

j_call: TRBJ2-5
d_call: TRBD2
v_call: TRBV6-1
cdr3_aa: ASREAGGPRKTQY

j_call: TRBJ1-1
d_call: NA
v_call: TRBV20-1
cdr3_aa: SAGIDGMKAF

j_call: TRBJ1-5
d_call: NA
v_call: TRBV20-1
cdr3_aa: SALKWADPNQPQH

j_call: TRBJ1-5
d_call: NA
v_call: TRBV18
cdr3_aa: ASSQSGAGSNQPQH

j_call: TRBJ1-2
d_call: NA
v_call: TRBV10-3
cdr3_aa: AISTHMDRGYT

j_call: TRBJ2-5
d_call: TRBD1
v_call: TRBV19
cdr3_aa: ASSIYRGSETQY

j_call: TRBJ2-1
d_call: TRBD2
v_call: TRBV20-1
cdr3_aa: SASTYLAGLYNEQF

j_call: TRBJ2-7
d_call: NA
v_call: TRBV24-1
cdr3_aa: ATGTAGEQY

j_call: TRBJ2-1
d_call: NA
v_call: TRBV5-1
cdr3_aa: ASSLGQTYNEQF

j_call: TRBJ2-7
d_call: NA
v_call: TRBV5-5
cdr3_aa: ASSRLDSLGEQY

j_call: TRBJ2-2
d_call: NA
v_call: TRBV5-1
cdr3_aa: ASSLEFDSWGTGELF

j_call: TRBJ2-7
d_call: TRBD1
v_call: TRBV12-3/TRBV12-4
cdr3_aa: ASSYRDRAYEQY

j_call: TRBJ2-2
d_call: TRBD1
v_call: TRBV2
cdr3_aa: ASNQGAGELF